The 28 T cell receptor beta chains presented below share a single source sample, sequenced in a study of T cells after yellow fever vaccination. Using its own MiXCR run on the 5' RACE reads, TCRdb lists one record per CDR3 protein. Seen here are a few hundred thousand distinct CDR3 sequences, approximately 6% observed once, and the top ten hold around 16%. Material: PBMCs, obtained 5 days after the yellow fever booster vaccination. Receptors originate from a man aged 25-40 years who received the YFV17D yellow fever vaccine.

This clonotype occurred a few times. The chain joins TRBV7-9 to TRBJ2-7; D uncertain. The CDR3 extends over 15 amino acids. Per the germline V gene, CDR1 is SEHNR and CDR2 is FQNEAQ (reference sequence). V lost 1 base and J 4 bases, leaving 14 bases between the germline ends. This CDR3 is CASSLEENGLYEQYF. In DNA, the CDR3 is TGTGCCAGCAGCTTAGAGGAAAACGGCCTTTACGAGCAGTACTTC.

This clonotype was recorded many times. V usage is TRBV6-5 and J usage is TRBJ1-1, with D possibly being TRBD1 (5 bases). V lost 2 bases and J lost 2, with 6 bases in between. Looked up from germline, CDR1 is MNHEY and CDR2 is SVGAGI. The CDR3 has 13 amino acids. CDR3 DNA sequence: TGTGCCAGCAGTTACGGGGGTAACACTGAAGCTTTCTTT. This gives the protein CASSYGGNTEAFF.

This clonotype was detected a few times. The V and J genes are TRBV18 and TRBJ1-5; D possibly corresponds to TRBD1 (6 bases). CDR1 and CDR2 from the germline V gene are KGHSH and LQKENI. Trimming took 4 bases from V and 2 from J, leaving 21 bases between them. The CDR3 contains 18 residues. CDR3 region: CASSRNMDSPSGNQPQHF. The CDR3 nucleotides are TGTGCCAGCTCACGAAACATGGACAGTCCGAGTGGCAATCAGCCCCAGCATTTT.

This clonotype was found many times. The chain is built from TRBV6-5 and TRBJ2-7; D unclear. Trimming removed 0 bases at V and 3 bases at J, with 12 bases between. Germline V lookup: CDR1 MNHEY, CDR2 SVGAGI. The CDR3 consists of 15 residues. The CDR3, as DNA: TGTGCCAGCAGTTACTCGGCGAGCGACGACTACGAGCAGTACTTC. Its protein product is CASSYSASDDYEQYF.

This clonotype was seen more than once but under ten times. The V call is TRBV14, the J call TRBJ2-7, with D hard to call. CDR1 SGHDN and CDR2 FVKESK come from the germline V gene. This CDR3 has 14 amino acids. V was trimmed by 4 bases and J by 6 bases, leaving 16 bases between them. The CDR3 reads CASSRSGFLFEQYF. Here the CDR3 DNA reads TGTGCCAGCAGCCGATCCGGATTCCTTTTCGAGCAGTACTTC.

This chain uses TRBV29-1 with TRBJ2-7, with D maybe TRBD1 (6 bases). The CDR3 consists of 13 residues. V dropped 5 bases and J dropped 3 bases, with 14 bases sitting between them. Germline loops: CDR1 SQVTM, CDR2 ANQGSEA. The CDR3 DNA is TGCAGCGTTAGTCGACAGGACAACTACGAGCAGTACTTC. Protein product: CSVSRQDNYEQYF.

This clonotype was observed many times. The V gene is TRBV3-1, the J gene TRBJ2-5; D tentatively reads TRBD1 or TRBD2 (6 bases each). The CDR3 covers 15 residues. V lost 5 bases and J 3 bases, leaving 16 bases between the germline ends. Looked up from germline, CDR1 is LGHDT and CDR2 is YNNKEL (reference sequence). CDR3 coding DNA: TGTGCCAGCAGCTCCATTAGGGGGGAGAAAGAGACCCAGTACTTC. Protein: CASSSIRGEKETQYF.

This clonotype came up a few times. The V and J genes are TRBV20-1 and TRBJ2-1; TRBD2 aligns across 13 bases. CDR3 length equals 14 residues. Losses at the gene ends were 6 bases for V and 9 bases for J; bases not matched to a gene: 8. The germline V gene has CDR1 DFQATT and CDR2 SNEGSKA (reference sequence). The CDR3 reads CSASGLAGDREQFF. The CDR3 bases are TGCAGTGCCTCAGGACTAGCGGGAGATCGTGAGCAGTTCTTC.

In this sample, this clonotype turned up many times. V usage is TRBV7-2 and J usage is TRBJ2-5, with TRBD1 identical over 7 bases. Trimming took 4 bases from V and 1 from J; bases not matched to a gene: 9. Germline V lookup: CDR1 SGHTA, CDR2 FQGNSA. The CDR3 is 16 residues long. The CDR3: CASSSQGVSLQETQYF. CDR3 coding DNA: TGTGCCAGCAGCTCCCAGGGGGTGAGCCTCCAAGAGACCCAGTACTTC.

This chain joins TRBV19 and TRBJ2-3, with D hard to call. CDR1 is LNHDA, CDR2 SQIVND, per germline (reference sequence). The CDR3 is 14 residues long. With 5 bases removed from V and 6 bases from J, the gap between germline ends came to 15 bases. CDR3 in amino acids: CASSPRTNLDTQYF. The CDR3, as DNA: TGTGCCAGTAGTCCCCGTACCAACCTGGATACGCAGTATTTT.

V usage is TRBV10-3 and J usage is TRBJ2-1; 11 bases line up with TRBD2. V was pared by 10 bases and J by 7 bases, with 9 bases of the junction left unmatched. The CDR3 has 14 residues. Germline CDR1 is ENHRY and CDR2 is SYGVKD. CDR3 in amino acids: CATLAGGPGNEQFF. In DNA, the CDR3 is TGTGCCACCTTAGCGGGAGGGCCGGGGAATGAGCAGTTCTTC.

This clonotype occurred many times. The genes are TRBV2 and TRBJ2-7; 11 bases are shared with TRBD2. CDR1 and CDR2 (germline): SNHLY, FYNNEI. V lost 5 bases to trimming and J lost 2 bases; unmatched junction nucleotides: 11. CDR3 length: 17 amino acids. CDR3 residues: CASSPWGRLAGTYEQYF. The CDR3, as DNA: TGTGCCAGCAGTCCCTGGGGACGACTAGCGGGGACCTACGAGCAGTACTTC.

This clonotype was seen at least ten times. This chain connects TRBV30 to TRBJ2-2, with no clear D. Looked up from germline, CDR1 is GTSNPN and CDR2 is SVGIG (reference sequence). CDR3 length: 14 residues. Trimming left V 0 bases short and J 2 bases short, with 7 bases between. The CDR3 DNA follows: TGTGCCTGGAGTGTGGCTAGTAACACCGGGGAGCTGTTTTTT. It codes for CAWSVASNTGELFF.

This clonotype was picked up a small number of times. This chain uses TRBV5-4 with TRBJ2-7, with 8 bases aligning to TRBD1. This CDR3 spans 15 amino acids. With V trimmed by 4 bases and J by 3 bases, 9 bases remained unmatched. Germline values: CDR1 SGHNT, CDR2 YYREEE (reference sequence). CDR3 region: CASSLGTGDDYEQYF. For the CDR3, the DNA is TGTGCCAGCAGCCTCGGGACAGGTGACGACTACGAGCAGTACTTC.

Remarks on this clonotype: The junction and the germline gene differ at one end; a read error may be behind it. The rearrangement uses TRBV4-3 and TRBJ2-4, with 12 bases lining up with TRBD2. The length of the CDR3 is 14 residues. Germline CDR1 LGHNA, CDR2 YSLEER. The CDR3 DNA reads TGCGCCAGCAGCCAAGGGGCTAGCGGGAGGGCCGTGTTCTTC. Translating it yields CASSQGASGRAVFF.

The CDR3 protein is CASSAPGQGEEQYF. CDR3 bases: TGTGCCAGCAGCGCACCGGGACAGGGGGAGGAGCAGTACTTC. The chain uses TRBV7-2 and TRBJ2-7; 11 bases are a match to TRBD1. This CDR3 is built from 14 residues. With 5 bases clipped from V and 7 bases from J, the junction kept 7 bases outside the gene matches. CDR1 is SGHTA, CDR2 FQGNSA, per germline.

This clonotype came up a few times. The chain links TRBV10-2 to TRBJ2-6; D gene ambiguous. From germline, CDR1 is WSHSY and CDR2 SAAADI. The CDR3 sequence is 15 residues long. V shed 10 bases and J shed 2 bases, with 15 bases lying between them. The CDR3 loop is CATSTRLTGANVLTF. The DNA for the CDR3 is TGCGCCACCTCAACCCGGCTGACTGGGGCCAACGTCCTGACTTTC.

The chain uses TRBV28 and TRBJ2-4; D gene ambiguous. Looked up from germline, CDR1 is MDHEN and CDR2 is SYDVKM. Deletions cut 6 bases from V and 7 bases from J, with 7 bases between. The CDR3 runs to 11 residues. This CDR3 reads CASRDGNIQYF. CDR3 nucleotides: TGTGCCAGCAGAGACGGCAACATTCAGTACTTC.

The CDR3 nucleotides are TGTGCCAGCGCGCACGGCCCGACAGCTTATAGCACAGATACGCAGTATTTT. Its translation: CASAHGPTAYSTDTQYF. V and J are TRBV6-1 and TRBJ2-3; the D gene is possibly TRBD1 (5 bases). Between the trimmed V and J ends, which lost 8 bases and 0 bases, there was a span of 21 bases. Germline CDR1 reads MNHNS; CDR2 reads SASEGT. This CDR3 is 17 amino acids long.

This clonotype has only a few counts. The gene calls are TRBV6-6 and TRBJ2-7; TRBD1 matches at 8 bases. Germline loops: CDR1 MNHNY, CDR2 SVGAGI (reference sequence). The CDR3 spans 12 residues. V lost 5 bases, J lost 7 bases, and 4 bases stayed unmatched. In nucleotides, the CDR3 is TGTGCCAGCAGTCGGACAGGGCGGGAGCAGTACTTC. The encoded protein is CASSRTGREQYF.

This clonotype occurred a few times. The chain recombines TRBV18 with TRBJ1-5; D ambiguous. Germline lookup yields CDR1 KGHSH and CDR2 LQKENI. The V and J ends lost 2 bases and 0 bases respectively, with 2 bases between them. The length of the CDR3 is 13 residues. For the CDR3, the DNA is TGTGCCAGCTCACCAGCTAGCAATCAGCCCCAGCATTTT. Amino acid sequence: CASSPASNQPQHF.

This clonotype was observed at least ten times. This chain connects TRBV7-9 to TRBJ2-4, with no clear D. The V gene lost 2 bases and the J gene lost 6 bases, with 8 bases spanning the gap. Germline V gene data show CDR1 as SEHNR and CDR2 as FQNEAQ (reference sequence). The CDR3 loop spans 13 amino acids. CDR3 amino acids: CASSLLQTNIQYF. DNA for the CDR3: TGTGCCAGCAGCTTACTGCAGACAAACATTCAGTACTTC.

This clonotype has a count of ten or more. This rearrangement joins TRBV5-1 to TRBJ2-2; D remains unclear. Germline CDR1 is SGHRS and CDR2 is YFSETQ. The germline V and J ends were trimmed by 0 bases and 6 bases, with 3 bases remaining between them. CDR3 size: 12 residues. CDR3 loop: CASSLDAGELFF. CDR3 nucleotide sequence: TGCGCCAGCAGCTTGGATGCCGGGGAGCTGTTTTTT.

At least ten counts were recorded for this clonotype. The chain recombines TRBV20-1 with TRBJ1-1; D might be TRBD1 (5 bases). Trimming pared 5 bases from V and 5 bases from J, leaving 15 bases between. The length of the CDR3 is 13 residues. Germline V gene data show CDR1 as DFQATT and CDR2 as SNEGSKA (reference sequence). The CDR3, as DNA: TGCAGTGCTGCGCGGGGCCGAGGAACTGAAGCTTTCTTT. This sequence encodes CSAARGRGTEAFF.

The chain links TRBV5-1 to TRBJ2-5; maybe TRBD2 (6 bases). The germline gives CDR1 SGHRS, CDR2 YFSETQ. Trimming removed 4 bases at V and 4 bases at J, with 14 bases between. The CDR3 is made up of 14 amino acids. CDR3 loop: CASSGGLSGETQYF. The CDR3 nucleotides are TGCGCCAGCAGCGGTGGACTATCGGGAGAGACCCAGTACTTC.

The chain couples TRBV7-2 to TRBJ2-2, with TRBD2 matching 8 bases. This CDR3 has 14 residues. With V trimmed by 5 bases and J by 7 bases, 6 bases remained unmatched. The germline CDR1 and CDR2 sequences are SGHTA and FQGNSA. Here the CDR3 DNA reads TGTGCCAGCAGCACCACTAGCGGAGGCGGGGAGCTGTTTTTT. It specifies CASSTTSGGGELFF. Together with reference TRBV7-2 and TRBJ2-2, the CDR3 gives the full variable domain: GAGVSQSPSNKVTEKGKDVELRCDPISGHTALYWYRQSLGQGLEFLIYFQGNSAPDKSGLPSDRFSAERTGGSVSTLTIQRTQQEDSAVYLCASSTTSGGGELFFGEGSRLTVL.

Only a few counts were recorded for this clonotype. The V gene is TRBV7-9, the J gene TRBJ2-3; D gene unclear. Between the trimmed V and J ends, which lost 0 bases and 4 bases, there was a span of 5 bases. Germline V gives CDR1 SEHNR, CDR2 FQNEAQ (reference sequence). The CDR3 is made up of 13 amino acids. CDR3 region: CASSLASPDTQYF. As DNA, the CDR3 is TGTGCCAGCAGCTTAGCCTCTCCAGATACGCAGTATTTT.

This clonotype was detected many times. The CDR3 loop is CASSHDWTASYEQYF. For the CDR3, the DNA is TGCGCCAGCAGCCATGACTGGACGGCCTCCTACGAGCAGTACTTC. The genes are TRBV5-1 and TRBJ2-7, with D hard to call. V lost 4 bases, J lost 0 bases, and 14 bases lay in between. Per germline, CDR1 SGHRS and CDR2 YFSETQ. CDR3 length: 15 residues.